This TCR beta chain derives from a study of blood T cell repertoires in COVID-19. Study-wide background: Some COVID-19 samples were acute and others convalescent; all came from the United States, Italy and Spain. PBMCs, B-cell-depleted T cells, or T cells were the source of the cDNA or gDNA that made up the material.

V was shortened by 3 bases and J by 8 bases, with 13 bases between the two germline ends. Germline V lookup: CDR1 LGHDT, CDR2 YNNKEL (reference sequence). CDR3 length equals 13 residues. In the study's own analysis: Reference gene primer amplification gave nucleated cell count estimates. Clones were read by immunoSEQ multiplex PCR, and TCRdb kept only the in-frame ones, dropping some. The D gene and trimming were derived from the DNA, and the V and J assignments and clone size from that table. The repertoire holds 250,000 to 300,000 clones, with 86% as singletons. This clonotype originated in a young man with active or convalescent COVID-19. V usage is TRBV3-1 (or the pseudogene TRBV3-2) and J usage is TRBJ1-1, with D possibly being TRBD1 (5 bases). Material for sequencing was peripheral blood. The CDR3 DNA is TGTGCCAGCAGCCAGGGGAGGGGATCAGAAGCTTTCTTT. It yields the protein CASSQGRGSEAFF.